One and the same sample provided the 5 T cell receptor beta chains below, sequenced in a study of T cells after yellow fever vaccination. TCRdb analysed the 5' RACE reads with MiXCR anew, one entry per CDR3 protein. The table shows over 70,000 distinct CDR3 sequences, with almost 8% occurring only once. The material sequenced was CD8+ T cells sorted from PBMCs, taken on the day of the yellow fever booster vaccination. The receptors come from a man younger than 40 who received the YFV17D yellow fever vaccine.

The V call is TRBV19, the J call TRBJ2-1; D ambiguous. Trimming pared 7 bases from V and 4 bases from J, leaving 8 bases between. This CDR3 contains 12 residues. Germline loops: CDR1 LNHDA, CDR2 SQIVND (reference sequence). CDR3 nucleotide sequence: TGTGCCAGTACAGAAGGTTACAATGAGCAGTTCTTC. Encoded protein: CASTEGYNEQFF.

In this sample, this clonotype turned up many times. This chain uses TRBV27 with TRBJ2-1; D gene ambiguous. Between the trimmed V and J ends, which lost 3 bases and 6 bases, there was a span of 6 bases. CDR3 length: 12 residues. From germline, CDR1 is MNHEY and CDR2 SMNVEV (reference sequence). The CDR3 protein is CASSFSGNEQFF. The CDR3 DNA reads TGTGCCAGCAGTTTTAGTGGCAATGAGCAGTTCTTC.

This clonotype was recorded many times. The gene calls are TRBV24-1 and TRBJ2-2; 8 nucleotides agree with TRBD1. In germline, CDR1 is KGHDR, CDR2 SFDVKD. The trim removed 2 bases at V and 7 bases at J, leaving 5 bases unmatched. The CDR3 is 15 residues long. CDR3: CATSDSTGEVGELFF. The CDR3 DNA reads TGTGCCACCAGTGATTCGACAGGGGAAGTCGGGGAGCTGTTTTTT.

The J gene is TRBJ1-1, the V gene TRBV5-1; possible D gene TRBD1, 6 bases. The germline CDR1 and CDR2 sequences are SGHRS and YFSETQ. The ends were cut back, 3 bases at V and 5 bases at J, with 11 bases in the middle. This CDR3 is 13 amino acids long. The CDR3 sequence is CASSSSGQTEAFF. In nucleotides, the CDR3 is TGCGCCAGCAGCTCGTCTGGACAGACTGAAGCTTTCTTT.

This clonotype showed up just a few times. The CDR3, as DNA: TGTGCCAGCAGCTCCAAGCTAGCGGGAGGGCCCGGGGAGCTGTTTTTT. Residues: CASSSKLAGGPGELFF. The chain employs TRBV9 and TRBJ2-2; 12 nucleotides match TRBD2. CDR1 is SGDLS, CDR2 YYNGEE, per germline. CDR3 length: 16 residues. V gave up 4 bases and J gave up 6 bases; unmatched junction bases: 7.